One sample yielded the 5 T cell receptor beta chains listed below, sequenced in a study of OX40 agonist ivuxolimab in advanced cancers. TCRdb's copy holds only in-frame clones and misses some; the assay was immunoSEQ multiplex PCR. Among 70,000 or so clones listed, 75% to 95% were seen once. The sequences come from CD4+ or CD8+ T cells sorted from blood, collected in a trial of the OX40 agonist ivuxolimab. These receptor sequences come from an adult with an advanced solid tumor such as melanoma, head and neck, liver or kidney cancer.

The chain is built from TRBV18 and TRBJ1-4; a possible D gene is TRBD1 (5 bases). V gave up 1 base and J gave up 3 bases, with 15 bases separating them. The V gene's germline CDR1 is KGHSH and CDR2 LQKENI. CDR3 length: 17 residues. Here the CDR3 reads CASSPRTGERSNEKLFF. Written as DNA, the CDR3 is TGTGCCAGCTCACCACGTACGGGGGAGCGGTCTAATGAAAAACTGTTTTTT.

The CDR3 loop reads CASSMGQGNSPLHF. The CDR3 DNA follows: TGTGCCAGCAGCATGGGACAGGGTAATTCACCCCTCCACTTT. This chain links TRBV7-3 with TRBJ1-6; 9 bases match TRBD1. Germline V CDR1 and CDR2: SGHTA, FQGTGA. The CDR3 totals 14 residues. Trimming took 5 bases from V and 6 from J; bases not matched to a gene: 2.

The chain combines TRBV7-9 with TRBJ1-1, with no clear D. The V end was cut by 4 bases, the J end by 11 bases, with 11 bases between. Germline V lookup: CDR1 SEHNR, CDR2 FQNEAQ (reference sequence). The CDR3 is 11 residues long. The CDR3 DNA sequence: TGTGCCAGCAGCTCCGACGCGACCGCTTTCTTT. It yields the protein CASSSDATAFF. Full variable domain (missing parts from reference TRBV7-9 and TRBJ1-1): DTGVSQNPRHKITKRGQNVTFRCDPISEHNRLYWYRQTLGQGPEFLTYFQNEAQLEKSRLLSDRFSAERPKGSFSTLEIQRTEQGDSAMYLCASSSDATAFFGQGTRLTVV.

The chain joins TRBV25-1 to TRBJ2-3; 8 bases align to TRBD2. Germline V gives CDR1 MGHDK, CDR2 SYGVNS. The CDR3 spans 17 residues. Germline trimming cut 4 bases from V and 3 bases from J; bases unmatched to any gene: 12. CDR3 region: CASSVWGGAGDTDTQYF. CDR3 DNA: TGTGCCAGCAGTGTGTGGGGCGGAGCGGGAGATACAGATACGCAGTATTTT. Based on the CDR3 plus reference TRBV25-1 and TRBJ2-3, the full variable domain is EADIYQTPRYLVIGTGKKITLECSQTMGHDKMYWYQQDPGMELHLIHYSYGVNSTEKGDLSSESTVSRIRTEHFPLTLESARPSHTSQYLCASSVWGGAGDTDTQYFGPGTRLTVL.

In this sample, this clone turned up once. This chain joins TRBV5-4 and TRBJ1-5, with TRBD1 as a possible D gene (5 bases). Germline values: CDR1 SGHNT, CDR2 YYREEE (reference sequence). V was pared by 0 bases and J by 4 bases, with 11 bases between. CDR3 length equals 15 residues. The chain's CDR3 is CASSLEAGLNQPQHF. Here the CDR3 DNA reads TGTGCCAGCAGCTTGGAAGCAGGGCTAAATCAGCCCCAGCATTTT. Complete variable domain (other parts from reference TRBV5-4 and TRBJ1-5): ETGVTQSPTHLIKTRGQQVTLRCSSQSGHNTVSWYQQALGQGPQFIFQYYREEENGRGNFPPRFSGLQFPNYSSELNVNALELDDSALYLCASSLEAGLNQPQHFGDGTRLSIL.